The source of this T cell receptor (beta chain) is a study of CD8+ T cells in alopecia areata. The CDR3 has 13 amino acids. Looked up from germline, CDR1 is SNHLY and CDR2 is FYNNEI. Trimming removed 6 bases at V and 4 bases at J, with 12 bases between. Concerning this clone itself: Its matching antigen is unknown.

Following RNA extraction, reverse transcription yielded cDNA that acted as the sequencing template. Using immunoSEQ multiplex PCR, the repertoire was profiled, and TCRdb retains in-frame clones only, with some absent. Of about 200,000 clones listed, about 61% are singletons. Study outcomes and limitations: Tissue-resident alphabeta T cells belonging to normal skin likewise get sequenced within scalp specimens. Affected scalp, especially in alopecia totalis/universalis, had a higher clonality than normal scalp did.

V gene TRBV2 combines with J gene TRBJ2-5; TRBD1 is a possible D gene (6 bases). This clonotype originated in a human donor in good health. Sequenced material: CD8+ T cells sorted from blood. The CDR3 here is CASSPGHAETQYF. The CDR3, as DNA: TGTGCCAGCAGCCCGGGACATGCAGAGACCCAGTACTTC.